This T cell receptor (beta chain) was recorded in a study of blood T cell repertoires in COVID-19. Study at large: COVID-19 samples, acute and convalescent, were from the United States, Italy and Spain.

In the authors' workflow: Reference gene primer amplification gave estimated nucleated cell counts. The data were produced by immunoSEQ multiplex PCR, yet TCRdb's version contains in-frame clones alone and is incomplete. Clone size and the V and J calls come from that table; the DNA yielded D and trimming. The sample consists of about 190,000 clones, around three quarters of them appearing once. The sequence derives from a woman between 50 and 59 years old with acute COVID-19. Specimen: PBMCs or T cells enriched from blood (not recorded which).

The CDR3 loop is CASSLKGASFYTF. The CDR3 DNA reads as TGTGCCAGCAGCTTGAAGGGGGCGAGTTTTTACACCTTC. This chain joins TRBV5-4 and TRBJ1-2; TRBD1 agrees at 7 bases. The CDR3 consists of 13 residues. CDR1 SGHNT and CDR2 YYREEE come from the germline V gene (reference sequence). V was clipped by 1 base and J by 11 bases; unmatched bases: 8.